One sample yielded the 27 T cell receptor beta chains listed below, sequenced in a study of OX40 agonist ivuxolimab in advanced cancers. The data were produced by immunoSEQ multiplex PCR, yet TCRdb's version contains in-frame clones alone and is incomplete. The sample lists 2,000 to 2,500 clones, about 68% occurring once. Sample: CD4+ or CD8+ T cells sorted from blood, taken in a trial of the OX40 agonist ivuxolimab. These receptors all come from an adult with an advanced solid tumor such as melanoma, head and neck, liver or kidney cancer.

CDR3 region: CASSQVGAGGYNEQFF. The CDR3 nucleotides read TGCGCCAGCAGCCAAGTAGGAGCGGGAGGGTACAATGAGCAGTTCTTC. V usage is TRBV4-1 and J usage is TRBJ2-1; 10 positions agree with TRBD2. The CDR3 extends over 16 amino acids. The germline gives CDR1 MGHRA, CDR2 YSYEKL. The V gene end was trimmed by 1 base and the J gene end by 4 bases; junction bases not matched to a gene: 4.

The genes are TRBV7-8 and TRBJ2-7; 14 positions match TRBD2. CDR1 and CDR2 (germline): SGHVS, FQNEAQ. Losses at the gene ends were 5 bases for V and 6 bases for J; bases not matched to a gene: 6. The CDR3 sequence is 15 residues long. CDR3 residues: CASSLGTSGSSEQYF. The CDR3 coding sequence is TGTGCCAGCAGCCTCGGGACTAGCGGGAGTTCCGAGCAGTACTTC.

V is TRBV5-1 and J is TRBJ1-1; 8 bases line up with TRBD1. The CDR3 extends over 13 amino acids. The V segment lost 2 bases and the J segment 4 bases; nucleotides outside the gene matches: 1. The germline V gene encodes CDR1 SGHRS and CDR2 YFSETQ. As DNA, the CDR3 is TGCGCCAGCAGCTTAACAGGGGGCACTGAAGCTTTCTTT. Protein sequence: CASSLTGGTEAFF.

The CDR3 sequence is CATEGLAKNIQYF. CDR3 coding DNA: TGTGCCACCGAAGGACTAGCCAAAAACATTCAGTACTTC. This sequence joins TRBV19 and TRBJ2-4; D may be TRBD2 (5 bases). The CDR3 contains 13 residues. V lost 10 bases, J lost 0 bases, and 10 bases lay in between. In germline, CDR1 is LNHDA, CDR2 SQIVND (reference sequence).

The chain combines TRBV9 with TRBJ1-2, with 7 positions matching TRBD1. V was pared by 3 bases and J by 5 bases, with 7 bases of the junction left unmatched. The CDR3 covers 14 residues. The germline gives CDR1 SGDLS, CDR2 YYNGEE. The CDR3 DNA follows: TGTGCCAGCAGCGCCGAGGGGACAGCTTATGGCTACACCTTC. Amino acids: CASSAEGTAYGYTF.

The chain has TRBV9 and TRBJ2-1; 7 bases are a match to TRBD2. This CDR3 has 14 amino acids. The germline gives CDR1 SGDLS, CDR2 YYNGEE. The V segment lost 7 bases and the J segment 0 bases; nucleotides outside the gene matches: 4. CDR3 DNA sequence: TGTGCCAGCGACGGGGGGAACTCCTACAATGAGCAGTTCTTC. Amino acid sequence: CASDGGNSYNEQFF.

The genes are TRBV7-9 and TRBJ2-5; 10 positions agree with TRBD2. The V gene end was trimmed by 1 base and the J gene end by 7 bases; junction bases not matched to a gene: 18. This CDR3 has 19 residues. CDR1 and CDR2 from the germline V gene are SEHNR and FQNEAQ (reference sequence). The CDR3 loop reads CASSLERTGLAPRKRTQYF. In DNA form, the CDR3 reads TGTGCCAGCAGCTTAGAACGGACGGGACTAGCGCCGCGAAAGCGGACCCAGTACTTC. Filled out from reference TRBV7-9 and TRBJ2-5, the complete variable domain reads DTGVSQNPRHKITKRGQNVTFRCDPISEHNRLYWYRQTLGQGPEFLTYFQNEAQLEKSRLLSDRFSAERPKGSFSTLEIQRTEQGDSAMYLCASSLERTGLAPRKRTQYFGPGTRLLVL.

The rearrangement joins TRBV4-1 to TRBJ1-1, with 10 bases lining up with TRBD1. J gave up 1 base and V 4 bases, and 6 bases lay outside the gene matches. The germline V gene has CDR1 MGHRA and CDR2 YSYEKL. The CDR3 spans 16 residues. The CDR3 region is CASSPGQGYPNTEAFF. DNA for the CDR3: TGCGCCAGCAGCCCGGGACAGGGGTACCCGAACACTGAAGCTTTCTTT.

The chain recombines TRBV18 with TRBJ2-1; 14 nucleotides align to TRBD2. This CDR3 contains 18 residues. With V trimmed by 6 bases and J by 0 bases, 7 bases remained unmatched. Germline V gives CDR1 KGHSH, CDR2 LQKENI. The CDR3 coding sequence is TGTGCCAGCTCGGGGACTAGCGGGAGAAGGGGCTCCTACAATGAGCAGTTCTTC. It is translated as CASSGTSGRRGSYNEQFF.

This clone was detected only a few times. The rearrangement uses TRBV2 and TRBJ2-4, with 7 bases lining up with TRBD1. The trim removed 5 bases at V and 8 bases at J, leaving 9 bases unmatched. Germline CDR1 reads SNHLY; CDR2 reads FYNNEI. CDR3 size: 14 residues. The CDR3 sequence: CASSTVGGVDIQYF. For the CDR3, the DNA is TGTGCCAGCAGTACGGTAGGGGGCGTGGACATTCAGTACTTC.

CDR3 region: CASSLIGSGALSTDTQYF. CDR3 DNA: TGTGCCAGCAGTTTAATTGGGTCGGGAGCCCTTAGCACAGATACGCAGTATTTT. The gene calls are TRBV28 and TRBJ2-3; D possibly corresponds to TRBD2 (6 bases). V lost 2 bases and J 0 bases, leaving 18 bases between the germline ends. CDR1 is MDHEN and CDR2 is SYDVKM in the germline V gene. This CDR3 spans 18 amino acids.

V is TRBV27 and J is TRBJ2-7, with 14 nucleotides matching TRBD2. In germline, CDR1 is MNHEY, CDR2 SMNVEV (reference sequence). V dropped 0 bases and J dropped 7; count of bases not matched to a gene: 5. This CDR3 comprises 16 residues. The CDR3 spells CASSLSGTSGSEEQYF. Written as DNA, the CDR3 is TGTGCCAGCAGTTTATCTGGGACTAGCGGGAGTGAAGAGCAGTACTTC.

The CDR3 DNA reads as TGTGCCAGCAGCCCCCTAGCGGGAGAGGTCGACAATGAGCAGTTCTTC. It yields the protein CASSPLAGEVDNEQFF. This chain joins TRBV7-6 and TRBJ2-1; 10 bases fit TRBD2. Germline CDR1 reads SGHVS; CDR2 reads FNYEAQ. V dropped 5 bases and J dropped 5; count of bases not matched to a gene: 9. The CDR3 runs 16 residues.

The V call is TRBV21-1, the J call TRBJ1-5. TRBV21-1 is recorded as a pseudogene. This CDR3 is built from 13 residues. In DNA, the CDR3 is TGTGCCAGCAGCAAAGGGCGCGGTCAGCCCCAGCATTTT. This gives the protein CASSKGRGQPQHF.

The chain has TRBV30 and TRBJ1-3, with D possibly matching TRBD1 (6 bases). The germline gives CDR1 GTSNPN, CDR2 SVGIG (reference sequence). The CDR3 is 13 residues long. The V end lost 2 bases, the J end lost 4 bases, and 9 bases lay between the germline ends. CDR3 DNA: TGTGCCTGGAGTACAGGGTCCGGAAACACCATATATTTT. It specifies CAWSTGSGNTIYF.

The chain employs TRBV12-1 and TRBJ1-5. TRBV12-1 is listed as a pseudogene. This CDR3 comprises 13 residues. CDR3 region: CASSFIRNQPQHF. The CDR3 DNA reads TGTGCCAGCAGCTTTATCCGGAATCAGCCCCAGCATTTT.

The CDR3 sequence is CASSLDSDRALDEQYF. The CDR3 region has the DNA TGTGCCAGCAGCTTAGATAGCGACAGGGCGCTCGACGAGCAGTACTTC. The V gene is TRBV7-8, the J gene TRBJ2-7; 7 bases agree with TRBD1. The V gene's germline CDR1 is SGHVS and CDR2 FQNEAQ. The CDR3 is 16 residues long. V trimming: 1 base; J trimming: 5 bases; junction bases outside the gene matches: 11.

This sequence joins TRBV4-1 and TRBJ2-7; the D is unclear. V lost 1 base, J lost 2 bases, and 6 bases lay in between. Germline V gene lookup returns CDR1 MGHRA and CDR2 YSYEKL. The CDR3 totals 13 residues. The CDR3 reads CASSQAGAYEQYF. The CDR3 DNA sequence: TGCGCCAGCAGCCAAGCCGGCGCCTACGAGCAGTACTTC.

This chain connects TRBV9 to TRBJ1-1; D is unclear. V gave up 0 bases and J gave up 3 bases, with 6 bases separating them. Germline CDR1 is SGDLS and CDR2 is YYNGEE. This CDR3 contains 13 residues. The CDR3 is CASSVASYTEAFF. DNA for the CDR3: TGTGCCAGCAGCGTAGCCTCCTACACTGAAGCTTTCTTT. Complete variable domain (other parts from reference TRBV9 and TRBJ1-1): DSGVTQTPKHLITATGQRVTLRCSPRSGDLSVYWYQQSLDQGLQFLIQYYNGEERAKGNILERFSAQQFPDLHSELNLSSLELGDSALYFCASSVASYTEAFFGQGTRLTVV.

The CDR3 nucleotides are TGTGCCAGCAAGCAACCGGGACAGGCCTACGAGCAGTACTTC. Protein sequence: CASKQPGQAYEQYF. V is TRBV2 and J is TRBJ2-7; 8 nucleotides match TRBD1. Trimming took 7 bases from V and 2 from J; bases not matched to a gene: 7. CDR1 SNHLY and CDR2 FYNNEI come from the germline V gene. The CDR3 is 14 amino acids.

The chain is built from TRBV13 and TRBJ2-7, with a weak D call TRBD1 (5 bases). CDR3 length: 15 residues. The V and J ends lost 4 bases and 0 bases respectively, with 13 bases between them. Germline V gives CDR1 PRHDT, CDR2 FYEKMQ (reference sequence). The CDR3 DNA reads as TGTGCCAGCAGCTACAGCAGGGTGGTCTCCTACGAGCAGTACTTC. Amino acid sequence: CASSYSRVVSYEQYF.

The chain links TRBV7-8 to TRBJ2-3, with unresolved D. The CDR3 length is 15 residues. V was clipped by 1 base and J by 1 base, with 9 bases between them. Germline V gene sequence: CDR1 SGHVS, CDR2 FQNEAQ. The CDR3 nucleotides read TGTGCCAGCAGCTTAGTGGTGGCAGGCACAGATACGCAGTATTTT. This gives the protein CASSLVVAGTDTQYF.

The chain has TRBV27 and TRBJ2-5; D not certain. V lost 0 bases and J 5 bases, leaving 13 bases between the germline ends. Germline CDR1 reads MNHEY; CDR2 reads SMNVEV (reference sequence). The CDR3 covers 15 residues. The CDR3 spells CASSLSWLDMETQYF. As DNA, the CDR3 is TGTGCCAGCAGTTTATCCTGGCTAGATATGGAGACCCAGTACTTC.

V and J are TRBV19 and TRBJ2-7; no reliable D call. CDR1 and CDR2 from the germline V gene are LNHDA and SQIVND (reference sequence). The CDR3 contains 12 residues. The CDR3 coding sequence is TGTGCTACTGGACGTAACGCGTATGAGCAGTACTTC. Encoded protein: CATGRNAYEQYF.

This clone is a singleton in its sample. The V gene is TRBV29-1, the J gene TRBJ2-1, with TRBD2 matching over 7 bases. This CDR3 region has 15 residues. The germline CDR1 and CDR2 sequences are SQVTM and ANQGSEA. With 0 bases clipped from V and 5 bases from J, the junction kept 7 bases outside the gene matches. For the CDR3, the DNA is TGCAGCGTTGAAGATGGTCGGGAGGACGACAATGAGCAGTTCTTC. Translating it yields CSVEDGREDDNEQFF.

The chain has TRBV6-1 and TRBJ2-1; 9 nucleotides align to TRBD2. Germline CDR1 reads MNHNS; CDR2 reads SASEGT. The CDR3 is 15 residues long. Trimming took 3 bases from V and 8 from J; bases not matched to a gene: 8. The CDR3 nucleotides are TGTGCCAGCAGTGATCTAGCGGGAAGTGCGCATGAGCAGTTCTTC. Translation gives CASSDLAGSAHEQFF.

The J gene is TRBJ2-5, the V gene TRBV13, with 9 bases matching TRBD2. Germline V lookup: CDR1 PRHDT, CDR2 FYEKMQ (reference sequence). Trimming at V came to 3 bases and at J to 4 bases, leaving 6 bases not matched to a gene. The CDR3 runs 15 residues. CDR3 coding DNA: TGTGCCAGCAGCTTGGCTAGCGGGATAGGAGAGACCCAGTACTTC. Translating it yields CASSLASGIGETQYF.